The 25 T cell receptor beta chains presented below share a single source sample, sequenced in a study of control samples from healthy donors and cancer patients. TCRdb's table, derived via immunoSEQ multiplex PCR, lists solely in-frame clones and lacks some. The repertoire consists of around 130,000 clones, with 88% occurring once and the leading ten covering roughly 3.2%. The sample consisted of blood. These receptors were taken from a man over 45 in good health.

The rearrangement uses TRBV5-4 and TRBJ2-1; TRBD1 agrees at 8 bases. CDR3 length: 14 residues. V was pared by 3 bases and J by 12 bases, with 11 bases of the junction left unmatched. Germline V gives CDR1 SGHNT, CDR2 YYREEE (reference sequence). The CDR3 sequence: CASSSGQGLFGQFF. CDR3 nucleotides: TGTGCCAGCAGCTCCGGACAGGGTCTTTTCGGGCAGTTCTTC.

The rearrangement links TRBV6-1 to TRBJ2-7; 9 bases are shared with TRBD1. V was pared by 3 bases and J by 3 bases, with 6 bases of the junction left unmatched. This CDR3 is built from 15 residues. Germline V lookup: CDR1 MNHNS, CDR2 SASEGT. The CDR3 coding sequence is TGTGCCAGCAGTGACCCGGGACAGGGATACTACGAGCAGTACTTC. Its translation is CASSDPGQGYYEQYF.

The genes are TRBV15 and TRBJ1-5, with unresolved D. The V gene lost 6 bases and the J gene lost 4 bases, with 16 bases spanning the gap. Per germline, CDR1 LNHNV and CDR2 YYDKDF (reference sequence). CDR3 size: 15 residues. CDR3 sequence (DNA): TGTGCCACCAGAGGAGTGGAGGGTAGGAATCAGCCCCAGCATTTT. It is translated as CATRGVEGRNQPQHF.

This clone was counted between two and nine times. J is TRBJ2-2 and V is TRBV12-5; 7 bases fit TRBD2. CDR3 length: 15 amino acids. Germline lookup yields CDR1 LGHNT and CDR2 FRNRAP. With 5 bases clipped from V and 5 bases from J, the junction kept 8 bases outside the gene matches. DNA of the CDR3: TGTGCTAGTGGTGGCGGGGGAGGTATTACCGGGGAGCTGTTTTTT. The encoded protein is CASGGGGGITGELFF.

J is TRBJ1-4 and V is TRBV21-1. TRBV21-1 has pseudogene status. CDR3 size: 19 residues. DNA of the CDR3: TGTGCCAGCAGCAAACAGGGACTGCTGGATCACGGCACTAATGAAAAACTGTTTTTT. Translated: CASSKQGLLDHGTNEKLFF.

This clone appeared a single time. The CDR3 nucleotides read TGTGCCAGCAGCTTACTCCGGGTTGGAGAGACCCAGTACTTC. Its translation: CASSLLRVGETQYF. This chain joins TRBV7-8 and TRBJ2-5; D gene unclear. This CDR3 spans 14 amino acids. V gave up 2 bases and J gave up 4 bases, with 11 bases separating them. Germline V gene lookup returns CDR1 SGHVS and CDR2 FQNEAQ.

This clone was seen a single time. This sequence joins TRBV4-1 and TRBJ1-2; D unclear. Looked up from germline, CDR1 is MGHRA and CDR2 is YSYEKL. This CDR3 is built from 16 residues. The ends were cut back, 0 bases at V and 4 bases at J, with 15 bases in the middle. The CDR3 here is CASSQESVNRVYGYTF. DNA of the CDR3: TGCGCCAGCAGCCAAGAATCAGTGAACAGAGTCTATGGCTACACCTTC.

This chain's CDR3 is CATSRSGSYEQFF. The CDR3, as DNA: TGTGCCACCAGCAGATCTGGGTCGTATGAGCAGTTCTTC. V gene TRBV15 combines with J gene TRBJ2-1; D is unresolved. Germline CDR1 is LNHNV and CDR2 is YYDKDF (reference sequence). The CDR3 extends over 13 amino acids. V dropped 2 bases and J dropped 8 bases, with 10 bases sitting between them.

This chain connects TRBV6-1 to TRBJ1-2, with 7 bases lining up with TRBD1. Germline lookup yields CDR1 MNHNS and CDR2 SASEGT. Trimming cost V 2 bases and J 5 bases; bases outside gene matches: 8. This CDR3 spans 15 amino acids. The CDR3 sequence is CASSEMGQSTYGYTF. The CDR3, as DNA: TGTGCCAGCAGTGAAATGGGACAGAGTACTTATGGCTACACCTTC.

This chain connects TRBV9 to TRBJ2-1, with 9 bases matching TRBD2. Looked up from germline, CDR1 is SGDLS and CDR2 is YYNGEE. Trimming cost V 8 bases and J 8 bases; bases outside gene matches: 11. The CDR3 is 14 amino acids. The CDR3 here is CASARGGVSDEQFF. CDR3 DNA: TGTGCCAGTGCTCGCGGGGGGGTATCCGATGAGCAGTTCTTC.

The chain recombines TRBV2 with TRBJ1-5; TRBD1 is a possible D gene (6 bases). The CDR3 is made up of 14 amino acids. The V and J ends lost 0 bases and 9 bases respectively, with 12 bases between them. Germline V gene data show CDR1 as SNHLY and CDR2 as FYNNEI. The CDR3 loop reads CASSEADSALPQHF. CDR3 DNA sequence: TGTGCCAGCAGTGAAGCGGACAGCGCATTGCCCCAGCATTTT.

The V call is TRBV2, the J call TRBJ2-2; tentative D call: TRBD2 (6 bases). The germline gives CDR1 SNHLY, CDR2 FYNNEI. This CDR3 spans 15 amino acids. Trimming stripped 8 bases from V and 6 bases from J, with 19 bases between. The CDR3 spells CASWASVGMAGELFF. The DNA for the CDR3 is TGTGCCAGCTGGGCTAGCGTTGGGATGGCCGGGGAGCTGTTTTTT. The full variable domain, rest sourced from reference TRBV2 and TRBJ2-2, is EPEVTQTPSHQVTQMGQEVILRCVPISNHLYFYWYRQILGQKVEFLVSFYNNEISEKSEIFDDQFSVERPDGSNFTLKIRSTKLEDSAMYFCASWASVGMAGELFFGEGSRLTVL.

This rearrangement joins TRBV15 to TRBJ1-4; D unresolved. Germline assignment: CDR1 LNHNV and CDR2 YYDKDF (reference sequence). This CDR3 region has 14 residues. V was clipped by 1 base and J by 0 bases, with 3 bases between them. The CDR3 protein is CATSRVATNEKLFF. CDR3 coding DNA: TGTGCCACCAGCAGAGTTGCAACTAATGAAAAACTGTTTTTT.

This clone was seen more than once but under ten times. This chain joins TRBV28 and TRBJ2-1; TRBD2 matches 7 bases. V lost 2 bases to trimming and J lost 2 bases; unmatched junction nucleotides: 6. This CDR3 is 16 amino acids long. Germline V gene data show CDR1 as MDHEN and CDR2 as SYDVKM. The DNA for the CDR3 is TGTGCCAGCAGTTTAGACGAAGCGGGGACCTACAATGAGCAGTTCTTC. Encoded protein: CASSLDEAGTYNEQFF.

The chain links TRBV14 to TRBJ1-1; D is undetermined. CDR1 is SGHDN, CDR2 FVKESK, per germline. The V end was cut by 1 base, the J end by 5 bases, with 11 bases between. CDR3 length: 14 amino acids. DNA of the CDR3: TGTGCCAGCAGCCAAGTGGGGTTAGGGACTGAAGCTTTCTTT. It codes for CASSQVGLGTEAFF.

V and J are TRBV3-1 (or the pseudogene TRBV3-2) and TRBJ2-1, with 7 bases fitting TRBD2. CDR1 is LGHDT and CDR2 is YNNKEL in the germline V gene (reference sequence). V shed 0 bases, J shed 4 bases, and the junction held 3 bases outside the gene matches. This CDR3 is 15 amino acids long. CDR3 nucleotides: TGTGCCAGCAGCCAAGATGGGGGGGGGTACAATGAGCAGTTCTTC. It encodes CASSQDGGGYNEQFF.

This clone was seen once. Written as DNA, the CDR3 is TGCGCCAGCAGCTGGAGGTCGACAGTGAACACCGGGGAGCTGTTTTTT. Its translation: CASSWRSTVNTGELFF. This chain links TRBV5-1 with TRBJ2-2; D may correspond to TRBD1 or TRBD2 (5 bases each). Trimming pared 3 bases from V and 1 base from J, leaving 13 bases between. This CDR3 has 16 amino acids. CDR1 is SGHRS and CDR2 is YFSETQ in the germline V gene.

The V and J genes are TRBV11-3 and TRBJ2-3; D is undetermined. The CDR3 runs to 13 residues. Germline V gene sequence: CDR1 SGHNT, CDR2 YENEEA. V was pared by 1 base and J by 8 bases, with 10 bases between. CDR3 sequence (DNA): TGTGCCAGCAGCTTAGTGGAGTCGCGTACGCAGTATTTT. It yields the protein CASSLVESRTQYF.

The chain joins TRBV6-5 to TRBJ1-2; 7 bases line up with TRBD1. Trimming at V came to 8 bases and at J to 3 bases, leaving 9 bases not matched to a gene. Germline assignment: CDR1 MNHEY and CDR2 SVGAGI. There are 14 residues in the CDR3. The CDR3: CASRTDRPHYGYTF. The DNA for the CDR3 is TGTGCCAGCCGTACGGACAGGCCTCACTATGGCTACACCTTC.

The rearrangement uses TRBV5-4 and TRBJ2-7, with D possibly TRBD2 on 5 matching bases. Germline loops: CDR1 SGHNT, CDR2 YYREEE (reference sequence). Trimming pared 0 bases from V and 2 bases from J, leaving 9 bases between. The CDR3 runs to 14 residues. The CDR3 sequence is CASSLGVGAYEQYF. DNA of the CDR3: TGTGCCAGCAGCTTGGGGGTGGGAGCCTACGAGCAGTACTTC.

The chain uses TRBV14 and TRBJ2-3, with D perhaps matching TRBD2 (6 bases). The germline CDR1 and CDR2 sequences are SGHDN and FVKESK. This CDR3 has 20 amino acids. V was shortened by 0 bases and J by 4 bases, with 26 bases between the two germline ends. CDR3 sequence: CASSQEEGVEGTGVADTQYF. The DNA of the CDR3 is TGTGCCAGCAGCCAAGAGGAAGGGGTAGAAGGTACGGGGGTGGCAGATACGCAGTATTTT.

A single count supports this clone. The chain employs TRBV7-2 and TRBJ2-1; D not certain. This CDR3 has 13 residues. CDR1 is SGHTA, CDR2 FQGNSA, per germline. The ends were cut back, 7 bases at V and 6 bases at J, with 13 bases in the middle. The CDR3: CASNSYLGNEQFF. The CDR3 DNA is TGTGCCAGCAACAGTTACTTAGGCAATGAGCAGTTCTTC.

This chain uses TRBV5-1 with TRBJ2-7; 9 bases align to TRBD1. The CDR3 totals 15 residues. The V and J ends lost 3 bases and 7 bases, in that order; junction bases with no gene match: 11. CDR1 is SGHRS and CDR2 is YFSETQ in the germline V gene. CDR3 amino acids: CASSSTGQGFEEQYF. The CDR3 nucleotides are TGCGCCAGCAGCTCCACGGGACAGGGCTTCGAGGAGCAGTACTTC.

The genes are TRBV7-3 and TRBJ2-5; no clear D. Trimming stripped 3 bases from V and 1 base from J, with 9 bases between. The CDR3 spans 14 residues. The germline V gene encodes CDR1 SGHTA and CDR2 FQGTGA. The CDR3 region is CASSLGSAQETQYF. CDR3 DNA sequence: TGTGCCAGCAGCTTGGGCAGCGCCCAAGAGACCCAGTACTTC.

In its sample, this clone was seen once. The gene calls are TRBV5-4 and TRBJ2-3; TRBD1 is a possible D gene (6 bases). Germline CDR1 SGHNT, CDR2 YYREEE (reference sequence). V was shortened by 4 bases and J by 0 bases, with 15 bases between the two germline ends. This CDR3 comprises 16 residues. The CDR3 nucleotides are TGTGCCAGCAGCCCCAACAGGGCACCTAGCACAGATACGCAGTATTTT. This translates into CASSPNRAPSTDTQYF.